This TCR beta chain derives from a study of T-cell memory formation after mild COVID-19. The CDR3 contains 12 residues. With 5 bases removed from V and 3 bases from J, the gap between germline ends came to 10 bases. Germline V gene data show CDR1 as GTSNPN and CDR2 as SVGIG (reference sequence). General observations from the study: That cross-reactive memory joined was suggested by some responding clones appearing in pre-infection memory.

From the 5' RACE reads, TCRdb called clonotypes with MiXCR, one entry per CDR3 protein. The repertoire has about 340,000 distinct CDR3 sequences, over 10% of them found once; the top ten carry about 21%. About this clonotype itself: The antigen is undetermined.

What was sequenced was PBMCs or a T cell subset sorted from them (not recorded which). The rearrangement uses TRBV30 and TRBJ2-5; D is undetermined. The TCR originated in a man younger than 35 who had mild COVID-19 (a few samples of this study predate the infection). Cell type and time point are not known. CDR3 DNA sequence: TGTGCCTGGGGATGGGTGAAAGAGACCCAGTACTTC. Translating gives CAWGWVKETQYF.